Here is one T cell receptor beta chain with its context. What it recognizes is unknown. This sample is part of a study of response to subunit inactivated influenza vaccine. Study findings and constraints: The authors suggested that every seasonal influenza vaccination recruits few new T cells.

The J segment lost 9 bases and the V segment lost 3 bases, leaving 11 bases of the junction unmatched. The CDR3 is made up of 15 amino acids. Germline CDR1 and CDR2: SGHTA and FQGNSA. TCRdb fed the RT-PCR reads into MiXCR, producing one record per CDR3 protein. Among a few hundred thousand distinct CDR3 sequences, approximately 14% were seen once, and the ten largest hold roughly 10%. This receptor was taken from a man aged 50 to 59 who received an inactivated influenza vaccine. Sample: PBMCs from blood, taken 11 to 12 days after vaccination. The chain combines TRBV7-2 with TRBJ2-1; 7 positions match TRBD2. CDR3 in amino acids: CASSLDVTSRGEQFF. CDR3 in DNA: TGTGCCAGCAGCTTGGATGTGACTAGCCGGGGTGAGCAGTTCTTC.